The 13 T cell receptor beta chains below all came from one sample that was sequenced in a study of blood T cell repertoires in COVID-19. This table comes from immunoSEQ multiplex PCR, and its TCRdb copy is limited to in-frame clones, with some not included. The repertoire includes 97,000 or so clones, around 73% of them detected once, and around 9.6% sits in the top ten. Sequencing was carried out using peripheral blood. The receptors stem from a man in his 60s with active or convalescent COVID-19.

The chain recombines TRBV6-1 with TRBJ2-1, with TRBD1 identical over 7 bases. The length of the CDR3 is 15 residues. From germline, CDR1 is MNHNS and CDR2 SASEGT. V lost 0 bases to trimming and J lost 3 bases; unmatched junction nucleotides: 2. CDR3: CASSEAQGIYNEQFF. Here the CDR3 DNA reads TGTGCCAGCAGTGAAGCACAGGGGATCTACAATGAGCAGTTCTTC.

Comment on this clone: Other nucleotide sequences in the sample specify the same CDR3. V and J are TRBV7-2 and TRBJ2-5, with a weak D call TRBD2 (6 bases). This CDR3 has 13 amino acids. V was clipped by 5 bases and J by 2 bases, with 9 bases between them. Germline CDR1 reads SGHTA; CDR2 reads FQGNSA. The CDR3 coding sequence is TGTGCCAGCAGCCGCGGACTACAAGAGACCCAGTACTTC. Translating it yields CASSRGLQETQYF.

This clone was found once. The rearrangement links TRBV25-1 to TRBJ1-2; perhaps TRBD1 as D (5 bases). Germline CDR1 reads MGHDK; CDR2 reads SYGVNS. The CDR3 has 13 amino acids. Trimming took off 4 bases at V and 4 bases at J, with 10 bases between the two ends. CDR3 DNA: TGTGCCAGCAGTGTGGACGACAGCTATGGCTACACCTTC. It specifies CASSVDDSYGYTF.

CDR3 residues: CASSPGGGFREQYF. CDR3 coding DNA: TGTGCCAGCAGCCCAGGGGGCGGATTCCGCGAGCAGTACTTC. The rearrangement links TRBV7-3 to TRBJ2-7; TRBD1 matches 8 bases. Germline values: CDR1 SGHTA, CDR2 FQGTGA. The CDR3 runs 14 residues. Germline trimming cut 5 bases from V and 6 bases from J; bases unmatched to any gene: 9.

The V and J genes are TRBV7-9 and TRBJ1-1; 7 bases match TRBD1. CDR3 length: 13 residues. Germline V gene sequence: CDR1 SEHNR, CDR2 FQNEAQ (reference sequence). Unmatched junction bases numbered 5, after V lost 7 bases and J lost 3 bases. DNA of the CDR3: TGTGCCAGCAAAGGGGGCATGGACACTGAAGCTTTCTTT. As protein: CASKGGMDTEAFF.

J is TRBJ1-2 and V is TRBV5-6; 8 positions match TRBD1. V lost 6 bases to trimming and J lost 2 bases; unmatched junction nucleotides: 6. Germline V CDR1 and CDR2: SGHDT, YYEEEE. CDR3 length equals 14 residues. CDR3 region: CASTNTGGNYGYTF. CDR3 sequence (DNA): TGTGCCAGCACTAATACAGGGGGAAACTATGGCTACACCTTC.

The CDR3, as DNA: TGTGCCAGCAGCCAATCAGGACAGCCTCCTCTCTATGGCTACACCTTC. Residues: CASSQSGQPPLYGYTF. This chain joins TRBV7-2 and TRBJ1-2; a possible D gene is TRBD1 (6 bases). This CDR3 is built from 16 residues. Germline V CDR1 and CDR2: SGHTA, FQGNSA. The V end lost 5 bases, the J end lost 4 bases, and 20 bases lay between the germline ends. Full variable domain (missing parts from reference TRBV7-2 and TRBJ1-2): GAGVSQSPSNKVTEKGKDVELRCDPISGHTALYWYRQSLGQGLEFLIYFQGNSAPDKSGLPSDRFSAERTGGSVSTLTIQRTQQEDSAVYLCASSQSGQPPLYGYTFGSGTRLTVV.

There are a few counts of this clone. This chain connects TRBV10-3 to TRBJ2-5; D unresolved. The CDR3 contains 14 residues. The germline CDR1 and CDR2 sequences are ENHRY and SYGVKD. V lost 4 bases and J lost 1, with 10 bases in between. The CDR3 is CAISGALTQETQYF. For the CDR3, the DNA is TGTGCCATCAGTGGGGCTCTGACCCAAGAGACCCAGTACTTC.

The chain employs TRBV19 and TRBJ1-2; a possible D gene is TRBD1 (5 bases). The CDR3 extends over 14 amino acids. V dropped 7 bases and J dropped 8 bases, with 20 bases sitting between them. Germline CDR1 LNHDA, CDR2 SQIVND (reference sequence). The CDR3 loop reads CASNLSGAGQGYTF. In DNA, the CDR3 is TGTGCCAGTAATCTAAGTGGGGCAGGGCAAGGCTACACCTTC.

J is TRBJ1-5 and V is TRBV4-1; 8 bases are a match to TRBD1. V lost 6 bases, J lost 0 bases, and 7 bases stayed unmatched. The CDR3 totals 16 residues. CDR1 and CDR2 from the germline V gene are MGHRA and YSYEKL. The CDR3 DNA reads TGCGCCAGCAGACCCATGACAGGGGATAGCAATCAGCCCCAGCATTTT. Translating it yields CASRPMTGDSNQPQHF.

In its sample, this clone was seen a few times. This rearrangement joins TRBV6-2 or TRBV6-3 to TRBJ2-1, with 8 bases that match TRBD1. This CDR3 region has 15 residues. Germline values: CDR1 MNHEY, CDR2 SVGEGT. The junction had 2 bases not matched to a gene; V was cut back by 4 bases and J by 0 bases. The CDR3 DNA reads as TGTGCCAGCAGTTCTACAGGGGGCTCCTACAATGAGCAGTTCTTC. It yields the protein CASSSTGGSYNEQFF.

The CDR3 loop reads CASSQLTRSVSSYNEQFF. DNA of the CDR3: TGTGCCAGCAGCCAATTAACCCGATCGGTAAGCTCCTACAATGAGCAGTTCTTC. The chain couples TRBV14 to TRBJ2-1; D gene uncertain. The CDR3 length is 18 residues. Germline V gives CDR1 SGHDN, CDR2 FVKESK. The V gene lost 2 bases and the J gene lost 0 bases, with 17 bases spanning the gap.

V usage is TRBV3-1 (or the pseudogene TRBV3-2) and J usage is TRBJ1-3; D call uncertain. Germline lookup yields CDR1 LGHDT and CDR2 YNNKEL (reference sequence). The CDR3 is made up of 15 amino acids. V was cut by 2 bases and J by 0 bases, with 8 bases left in between. CDR3: CASSQRSGSGNTIYF. The CDR3 nucleotides are TGTGCCAGCAGCCAACGTTCGGGCTCTGGAAACACCATATATTTT.